This record looks at one T cell receptor (beta chain) sequence and its context. The CDR3 covers 19 residues. V shed 0 bases, J shed 0 bases, and the junction held 5 bases outside the gene matches. Germline loops: CDR1 LGHNA, CDR2 YSLEER. As handled by the study authors: Amplification of reference gene primers was used by the study to estimate nucleated cell counts. Libraries were prepared by immunoSEQ multiplex PCR; TCRdb keeps only in-frame clonotypes and omits some of them. V, J and clone size derive from that table, while D and trimming were established from the DNA sequence. This sample carries 170,000 or so clones, 80% to 90% of them seen once, and the ten largest clones take around 1%. This sample was taken from a study of blood T cell repertoires in COVID-19. Study in general: PBMCs, B-cell-depleted T cells, or T cells were the source of the cDNA or gDNA that made up the material.

Input material: peripheral blood. The clonotype was recovered from a woman younger than 35 who had recovered from COVID-19. V is TRBV4-3 and J is TRBJ2-6; 10 bases match TRBD2. For the CDR3, the DNA is TGCGCCAGCAGCCAAGATAGGCTAGCGGGAGACTCTGGGGCCAACGTCCTGACTTTC. Translation: CASSQDRLAGDSGANVLTF.